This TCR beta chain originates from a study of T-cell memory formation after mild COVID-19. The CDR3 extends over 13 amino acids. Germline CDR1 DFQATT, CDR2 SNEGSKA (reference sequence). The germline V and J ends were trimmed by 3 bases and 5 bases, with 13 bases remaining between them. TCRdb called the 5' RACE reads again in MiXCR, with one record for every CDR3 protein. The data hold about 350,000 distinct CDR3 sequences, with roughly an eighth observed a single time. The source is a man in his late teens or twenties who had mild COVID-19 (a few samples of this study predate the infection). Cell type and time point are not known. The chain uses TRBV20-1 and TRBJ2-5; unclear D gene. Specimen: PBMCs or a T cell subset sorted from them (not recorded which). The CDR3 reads CSARSNSEETQYF. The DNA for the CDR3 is TGCAGTGCTAGGTCCAACTCGGAGGAGACCCAGTACTTC.